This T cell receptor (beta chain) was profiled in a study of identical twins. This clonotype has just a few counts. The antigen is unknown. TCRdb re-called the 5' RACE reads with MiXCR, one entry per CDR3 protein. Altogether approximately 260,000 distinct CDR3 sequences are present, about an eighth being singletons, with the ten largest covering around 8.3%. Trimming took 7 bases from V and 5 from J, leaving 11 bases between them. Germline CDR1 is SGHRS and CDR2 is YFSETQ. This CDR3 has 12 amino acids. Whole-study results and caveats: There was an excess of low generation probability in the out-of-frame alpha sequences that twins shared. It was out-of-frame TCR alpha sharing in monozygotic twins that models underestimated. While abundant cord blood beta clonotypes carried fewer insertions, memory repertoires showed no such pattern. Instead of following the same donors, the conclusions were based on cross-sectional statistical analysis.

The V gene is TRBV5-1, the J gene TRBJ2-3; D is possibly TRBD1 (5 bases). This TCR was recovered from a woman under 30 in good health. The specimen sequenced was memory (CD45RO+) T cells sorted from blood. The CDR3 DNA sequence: TGCGCCAGCCAAGGAACAGGAGATACGCAGTATTTT. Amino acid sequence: CASQGTGDTQYF.